Following are 28 T cell receptor beta chains from one sample sequenced in a study of cytomegalovirus exposure and HLA in healthy donors. Primers included in the PCR were 60 Vbeta and 13 Jbeta primers. The assay was immunoSEQ multiplex PCR, and TCRdb's table has in-frame clones only and misses some. This table has hundreds of thousands of clones, approximately 80% appearing once. Sequenced input: PBMCs. The receptors were sampled from a girl between 10 and 17 years old in good health and CMV-seronegative.

V gene TRBV27 combines with J gene TRBJ1-3; TRBD1 is a possible D gene (5 bases). The V gene lost 8 bases and the J gene lost 0 bases, with 11 bases spanning the gap. This CDR3 contains 14 residues. Germline lookup yields CDR1 MNHEY and CDR2 SMNVEV (reference sequence). The CDR3 coding sequence is TGTGCCAGCGCGCCGCAGGGCTCTGGAAACACCATATATTTT. Its protein is CASAPQGSGNTIYF.

This chain joins TRBV9 and TRBJ2-1; D may be TRBD2 (7 bases). The CDR3 has 16 amino acids. V was clipped by 4 bases and J by 5 bases, with 19 bases between them. Germline values: CDR1 SGDLS, CDR2 YYNGEE. The CDR3 DNA reads as TGTGCCAGCAGCCTTGGGGGGGGCGAAAAGAACAATGAGCAGTTCTTC. It is translated as CASSLGGGEKNNEQFF.

V is TRBV13 and J is TRBJ2-1, with TRBD2 matching over 12 bases. This CDR3 is 23 amino acids long. V was clipped by 6 bases and J by 0 bases; unmatched bases: 24. The germline gives CDR1 PRHDT, CDR2 FYEKMQ (reference sequence). CDR3 coding DNA: TGTGCCAGCAGACCTTACAGCTACTGGACTAGCGGGACTATTTCCAACTCCTACAATGAGCAGTTCTTC. Protein: CASRPYSYWTSGTISNSYNEQFF.

The chain employs TRBV25-1 and TRBJ1-3; D uncertain. The CDR3 is 15 amino acids. The V end was cut by 2 bases, the J end by 0 bases, with 8 bases between. Germline loops: CDR1 MGHDK, CDR2 SYGVNS. Here the CDR3 reads CASSEAGISGNTIYF. CDR3 sequence (DNA): TGTGCCAGCAGTGAAGCGGGAATCTCTGGAAACACCATATATTTT.

J is TRBJ2-7 and V is TRBV27, with a possible D match to TRBD1 (6 bases). Germline values: CDR1 MNHEY, CDR2 SMNVEV (reference sequence). The CDR3 has 16 amino acids. Trimming took 6 bases from V and 5 from J, leaving 23 bases between them. CDR3 sequence: CASSLLNRVPSDEQYF. CDR3 nucleotides: TGTGCCAGCAGCCTACTAAACAGGGTACCCTCGGACGAGCAGTACTTC.

This clone has only a few counts. The chain employs TRBV5-1 and TRBJ2-7; D is possibly TRBD2 (5 bases). V lost 0 bases to trimming and J lost 6 bases, with 10 bases between them. The CDR3 sequence is 13 residues long. Germline V lookup: CDR1 SGHRS, CDR2 YFSETQ. CDR3 sequence reads: CASSLAWTCEQYF. For the CDR3, the DNA is TGCGCCAGCAGCTTGGCCTGGACTTGCGAGCAGTACTTC.

The sample holds one count of this clone. V usage is TRBV6-1 and J usage is TRBJ2-3; a weak D match, TRBD2 (5 bases). This CDR3 is 15 amino acids long. Trimming removed 6 bases from V and 6 bases from J, with 19 bases in between. CDR1 and CDR2 from the germline V gene are MNHNS and SASEGT. CDR3 DNA: TGTGCCAGCAGCTCCCCGGACTGGACCCAGGATACGCAGTATTTT. Its protein product is CASSSPDWTQDTQYF.

The rearrangement joins TRBV19 to TRBJ2-1, with a tentative D call TRBD1 (5 bases). This CDR3 spans 15 amino acids. CDR1 and CDR2 from the germline V gene are LNHDA and SQIVND (reference sequence). Between the trimmed V and J ends, which lost 3 bases and 5 bases, there was a span of 14 bases. The CDR3 DNA is TGTGCCAGTAGTATCGCCTTTGGGGCCCACAATGAGCAGTTCTTC. Amino acids: CASSIAFGAHNEQFF.

The chain recombines TRBV18 with TRBJ1-1; a weak D match, TRBD1 (6 bases). CDR3 length: 13 amino acids. CDR1 and CDR2 from the germline V gene are KGHSH and LQKENI. Trimming stripped 6 bases from V and 8 bases from J, with 16 bases between. In DNA, the CDR3 is TGTGCCAGCTCGCGGGCCGAGGGGACAGAAGCTTTCTTT. Its translation is CASSRAEGTEAFF. The full variable domain, rest sourced from reference TRBV18 and TRBJ1-1, is NAGVMQNPRHLVRRRGQEARLRCSPMKGHSHVYWYRQLPEEGLKFMVYLQKENIIDESGMPKERFSAEFPKEGPSILRIQQVVRGDSAAYFCASSRAEGTEAFFGQGTRLTVV.

The rearrangement links TRBV4-3 to TRBJ2-3, with 8 bases identical to TRBD1. Germline-derived CDR1 and CDR2 are LGHNA and YSLEER. V lost 4 bases, J lost 4 bases, and 7 bases stayed unmatched. The CDR3 has 15 residues. For the CDR3, the DNA is TGCGCCAGCAGCCGACAACAGGGGGAGGCAGATACGCAGTATTTT. As protein: CASSRQQGEADTQYF.

The table lists this clone with a few counts. The chain links TRBV5-6 to TRBJ2-7; 12 bases align to TRBD2. The CDR3 consists of 19 residues. V lost 1 base and J lost 3; bases outside the gene matches: 14. The germline gives CDR1 SGHDT, CDR2 YYEEEE. The CDR3: CASSLLVGLAGGPFYEQYF. CDR3 sequence (DNA): TGTGCCAGCAGCTTGTTGGTAGGGCTAGCGGGGGGGCCTTTCTACGAGCAGTACTTC.

V is TRBV28 and J is TRBJ2-7, with TRBD2 matching over 8 bases. The ends lost 6 bases at V and 3 bases at J; junction bases unmatched: 4. In germline, CDR1 is MDHEN, CDR2 SYDVKM. The CDR3 length is 13 residues. In DNA, the CDR3 is TGTGCCAGCAGAACCGGGACTAGCTACGAGCAGTACTTC. Its protein product is CASRTGTSYEQYF.

The sample holds a few counts of this clone. CDR3 in DNA: TGTGCCATCGGGACAGCGCAAGAGACCCAGTACTTC. It yields the protein CAIGTAQETQYF. The chain employs TRBV5-4 and TRBJ2-5, with 7 bases matching TRBD1. Germline assignment: CDR1 SGHNT and CDR2 YYREEE (reference sequence). With V trimmed by 9 bases and J by 2 bases, 4 bases remained unmatched. The CDR3 length is 12 residues.

The rearrangement uses TRBV6-5 and TRBJ1-5; D unclear. This CDR3 has 14 residues. CDR1 is MNHEY, CDR2 SVGAGI, per germline. V gave up 0 bases and J gave up 2 bases, with 5 bases separating them. The CDR3 DNA reads TGTGCCAGCAGTTACTCGCAGGGCAATCAGCCCCAGCATTTT. Its translation: CASSYSQGNQPQHF.

This clone was found a few times. This chain uses TRBV4-1 with TRBJ1-5; 7 bases fit TRBD1. J gave up 2 bases and V 5 bases, and 6 bases lay outside the gene matches. In germline, CDR1 is MGHRA, CDR2 YSYEKL. There are 15 residues in the CDR3. The DNA of the CDR3 is TGCGCCAGCAGCTCAGGGACAGAGGGCAATCAGCCCCAGCATTTT. It translates to CASSSGTEGNQPQHF.

The rearrangement uses TRBV27 and TRBJ2-7, with 8 bases aligning to TRBD1. J was trimmed by 4 bases and V by 9 bases; bases with no gene match: 8. This CDR3 contains 13 residues. Germline values: CDR1 MNHEY, CDR2 SMNVEV (reference sequence). The CDR3 here is CASSRDRSYEQYF. DNA for the CDR3: TGTGCCAGTTCCAGGGACAGGTCTTACGAGCAGTACTTC.

This clone was observed a single time. In DNA form, the CDR3 reads TGTGCCAGCAGCAGTCGAGGGAGACAACTCCAAGAGACCCAGTACTTC. Its protein is CASSSRGRQLQETQYF. V is TRBV5-6 and J is TRBJ2-5, with D perhaps matching TRBD2 (5 bases). Trimming left V 4 bases short and J 1 base short, with 17 bases between. Germline CDR1 is SGHDT and CDR2 is YYEEEE. The CDR3 is made up of 16 amino acids.

This clone was observed a single time. The rearrangement links TRBV11-2 to TRBJ2-1; 12 bases align to TRBD2. Looked up from germline, CDR1 is SGHAT and CDR2 is FQNNGV. With 5 bases clipped from V and 6 bases from J, the junction kept 8 bases outside the gene matches. The CDR3 spans 16 residues. The CDR3 DNA reads as TGTGCCAGCAGCCCTACGCTAGCGGGAGGGGGCAATGAGCAGTTCTTC. Amino acid sequence: CASSPTLAGGGNEQFF.

The chain links TRBV5-1 to TRBJ2-1, with TRBD1 as a possible D gene (6 bases). Germline loops: CDR1 SGHRS, CDR2 YFSETQ. The CDR3 spans 15 residues. The germline V and J ends were trimmed by 0 bases and 3 bases, with 10 bases remaining between them. The CDR3 loop reads CASSLEGVGYNEQFF. CDR3 nucleotides: TGCGCCAGCAGCTTGGAGGGGGTCGGCTACAATGAGCAGTTCTTC.

The chain joins TRBV7-3 to TRBJ2-2; unclear D gene. Deletions cut 5 bases from V and 3 bases from J, with 13 bases between. The CDR3 runs to 15 residues. Germline CDR1 and CDR2: SGHTA and FQGTGA. The CDR3 nucleotides are TGTGCCAGCAGCCCAGACGGAGAATACACCGGGGAGCTGTTTTTT. Residues: CASSPDGEYTGELFF.

This clone occurred once. The V and J genes are TRBV11-3 and TRBJ1-1; unclear D gene. Germline V gene lookup returns CDR1 SGHNT and CDR2 YENEEA. The CDR3 spans 14 residues. Deletions cut 8 bases from V and 0 bases from J, with 13 bases between. CDR3 residues: CASQMGRVNTEAFF. The CDR3 nucleotides are TGTGCCAGCCAAATGGGGAGGGTGAACACTGAAGCTTTCTTT.

The rearrangement joins TRBV28 to TRBJ2-7; the match to TRBD1 covers 8 bases. With V trimmed by 6 bases and J by 4 bases, 11 bases remained unmatched. CDR1 is MDHEN, CDR2 SYDVKM, per germline. This CDR3 has 15 amino acids. CDR3 bases: TGTGCCAGCAGCTCGCGGACAGGGAATATGTACGAGCAGTACTTC. Its translation: CASSSRTGNMYEQYF.

The chain recombines TRBV2 with TRBJ2-7; 7 nucleotides match TRBD1. CDR3 length: 13 amino acids. V gave up 6 bases and J gave up 0 bases; unmatched junction bases: 2. The V gene's germline CDR1 is SNHLY and CDR2 FYNNEI. CDR3 nucleotides: TGTGCCAGCAGAGGACAGGCCTCCTACGAGCAGTACTTC. The encoded protein is CASRGQASYEQYF.

This rearrangement joins TRBV7-9 to TRBJ2-7; D possibly corresponds to TRBD1 (6 bases). The V gene lost 1 base and the J gene lost 11 bases, with 15 bases spanning the gap. CDR1 SEHNR and CDR2 FQNEAQ come from the germline V gene (reference sequence). The CDR3 length is 13 residues. The CDR3 sequence: CASSLETGVEKYF. The CDR3 bases are TGTGCCAGCAGCTTAGAGACAGGTGTAGAGAAGTACTTC.

The chain is built from TRBV7-3 and TRBJ2-1, with 10 bases identical to TRBD2. The CDR3 is made up of 15 amino acids. Germline trimming cut 0 bases from V and 6 bases from J; bases unmatched to any gene: 2. Germline CDR1 reads SGHTA; CDR2 reads FQGTGA. CDR3 loop: CASSLTLAGANEQFF. In DNA, the CDR3 is TGTGCCAGCAGCTTAACCCTAGCGGGGGCCAATGAGCAGTTCTTC.

The chain joins TRBV28 to TRBJ1-4, with D perhaps matching TRBD1 (5 bases). Germline values: CDR1 MDHEN, CDR2 SYDVKM. The CDR3 runs to 14 residues. V gave up 6 bases and J gave up 8 bases, with 16 bases separating them. CDR3 sequence reads: CASSPGGSQEKLFF. The CDR3 DNA reads as TGTGCCAGCAGCCCCGGGGGGAGCCAAGAAAAACTGTTTTTT.

The chain uses TRBV6-6 and TRBJ1-5; 9 nucleotides agree with TRBD1. The V gene's germline CDR1 is MNHNY and CDR2 SVGAGI (reference sequence). The CDR3 is 16 amino acids. Germline trimming cut 7 bases from V and 2 bases from J; bases unmatched to any gene: 9. The CDR3 DNA follows: TGTGCCAGCACCATGACAGGGGGTGCGGGCAATCAGCCCCAGCATTTT. It translates to CASTMTGGAGNQPQHF.

This rearrangement joins TRBV30 to TRBJ1-2, with 10 positions matching TRBD1. From germline, CDR1 is GTSNPN and CDR2 SVGIG (reference sequence). The junction had 11 bases not matched to a gene; V was cut back by 3 bases and J by 13 bases. The CDR3 runs to 13 residues. CDR3 protein: CAWRTDRGQEFTF. The CDR3 coding sequence is TGTGCCTGGAGGACTGACAGGGGGCAAGAGTTCACCTTC.